These T cell receptor beta chains were read from a single sample in a study of vaccination effects on CD4 cells after COVID-19. Their recognized antigens are unknown. The repertoire was sequenced with immunoSEQ multiplex PCR; TCRdb's copy has only in-frame clones and lacks some. The repertoire has fewer than 25,000 clones, about three quarters of them found once; the top ten carry about 24%. The starting material was CD4+ T cells from PBMCs cultured with HCoV-NL63 spike peptides, obtained after COVID-19 vaccination. The origin of the receptors is a human donor who received a COVID-19 vaccine. The conserved cysteine and the conserved F or W are not part of the CDR3 here.

>TRBV24-1
ATSDFGGELF
>TRBV5-8
ASSPTPGTGKNIQY
>TRBV28
ASITGGGGHGYT
>TRBV4-1
ASSQPTSGRGEQY
>TRBV2
ASSDRTGSSPLH
>TRBV6-5
ASSYSRAGGADTQY
>TRBV5-4
ASSLAGGIGYT
>TRBV2
ASSEGRTGLTEAF
>TRBV6-2/TRBV6-3
ASSHGTLYGYT
>TRBV5-1
ASSWGSGNQPQH
>TRBV23-1
ASSQRTGVSYGYT
>TRBV3-1/TRBV3-2
ASSQGQGVYNSPLH
>TRBV28
ASSLGSWTSDRGEDSNQPQH
>TRBV24-1
ATSDPGQGAPAPQH
>TRBV7-8
ASSWTVEGNTIY
>TRBV5-1
ASSLGLAASTDTQY
>TRBV7-2
ASSLGLAGVRTGELF
>TRBV9
ASSVEGQGLSTDTQY
>TRBV28
ASSLSGTGAYEQY
>TRBV5-1
ASSPDPGSYEQY
>TRBV7-3
ASSSDRGSYNEQF
>TRBV5-1
ASSLGYGETQY
>TRBV5-6
ASSSWTGSGEQY
>TRBV5-1
ASSSPDEKNEAF
>TRBV10-3
AISADGNYGYI
>TRBV9
ASSPQPGPTGELF
>TRBV5-1
ASSPTTGTRGYT
>TRBV7-2
ASSLGWGTGSGNTIY
>TRBV5-1
ASSSYLAGATDTQY
>TRBV5-4
ASSLAGNQETQY
>TRBV5-4
ASSPRDGQETQY
>TRBV19
ASSIGLSGANVLT
>TRBV30
AYRTGKTSGANVLT
>TRBV11-2
ASSSVDGEGPEAF
>TRBV24-1
ANRSNKYRTVNYGYT
>TRBV5-4
ASSPVAGGPDTQY
>TRBV21-1
ASRSQGLIHSQLYEQY
>TRBV15
ATSRERVTEAF
>TRBV18
ASSPEDGQPQH
>TRBV7-3
ASSLTGPDTQY
>TRBV28
ASSLGSLYEQY